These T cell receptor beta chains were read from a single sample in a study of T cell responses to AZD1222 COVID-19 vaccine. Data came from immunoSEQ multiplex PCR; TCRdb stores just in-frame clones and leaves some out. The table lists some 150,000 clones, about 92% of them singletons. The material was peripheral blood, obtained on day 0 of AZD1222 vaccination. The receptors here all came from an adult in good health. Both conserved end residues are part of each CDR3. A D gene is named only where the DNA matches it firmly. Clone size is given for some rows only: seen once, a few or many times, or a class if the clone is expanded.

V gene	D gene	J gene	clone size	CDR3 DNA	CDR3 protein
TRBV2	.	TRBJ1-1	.	TGTGCCAGCAGGAAAGACAGGACTGAAGCTTTCTTT	CASRKDRTEAFF
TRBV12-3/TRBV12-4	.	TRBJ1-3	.	TGTGCCAGCAGTTTGGGTAACAGAAACACCATATATTTT	CASSLGNRNTIYF
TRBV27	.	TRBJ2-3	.	TGTGCCAGCAGTTTCGATAGCACAGATACGCAGTATTTT	CASSFDSTDTQYF
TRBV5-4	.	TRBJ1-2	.	TGTGCCAGCAGCTTGGCCGTACAGCCAACCACCTATGGCTACACCTTC	CASSLAVQPTTYGYTF
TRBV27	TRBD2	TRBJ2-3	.	TGTGCCAGCAGTCTTGGACTAGCGGGGGGGCCTGGCACAGATACGCAGTATTTT	CASSLGLAGGPGTDTQYF
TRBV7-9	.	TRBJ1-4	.	TGTGCCATCCGAAAACTGTTTTTT	CAIRKLFF
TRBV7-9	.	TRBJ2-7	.	TGTGCCAGCACCAGAACACTATCCGAGCAGTACTTC	CASTRTLSEQYF
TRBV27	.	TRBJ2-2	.	TGTGCCAGCAGGACCGGGACTTACACCGGGGAGCTGTTTTTT	CASRTGTYTGELFF
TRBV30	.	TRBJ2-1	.	TGTGCCTGGAGTGCTGGGGGGGCGAATGAGCAGTTCTTC	CAWSAGGANEQFF
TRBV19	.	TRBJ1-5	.	TGTGCCATTAAGTATCCCGCCCTTGGCAGGGGTTACCATCAGCCCCAGCATTTT	CAIKYPALGRGYHQPQHF
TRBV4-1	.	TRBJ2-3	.	TGCGCCAGCAGCCATAGGACAGAGACAGATACGCAGTATTTT	CASSHRTETDTQYF
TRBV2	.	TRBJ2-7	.	TGTGCCACCCGGGCCTCCTACGAGCAGTACTTC	CATRASYEQYF
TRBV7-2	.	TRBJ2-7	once	TGTGCCAGCAGCTTGAGTTCCGGCCGCGAGCAGTACTTC	CASSLSSGREQYF
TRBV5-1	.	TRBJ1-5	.	TGCGCCAGCAGCTCCGGGCTTGATCAGCCCCAGCATTTT	CASSSGLDQPQHF
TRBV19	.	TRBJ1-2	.	TGTGCCAGTAGTATCTTCCGCGGAGGCTACACCTTC	CASSIFRGGYTF
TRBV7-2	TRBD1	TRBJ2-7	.	TGTGCCAGCAGCCGCCGACAGGGCTCCTACGAGCAGTACTTC	CASSRRQGSYEQYF
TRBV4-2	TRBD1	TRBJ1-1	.	TGTGCCAGCAGCCATTCTTCAGGGCGGGACAGCCCCGCGGTTGTCTTT	CASSHSSGRDSPAVVF
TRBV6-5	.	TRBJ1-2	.	TGTGCCAGCAGTTATGACAGCGCGGGTAATGGCTACACCTTC	CASSYDSAGNGYTF
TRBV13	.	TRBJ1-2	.	TGTGCCAGCAAACAAAGGGGGGCGGGTGGCTACACCTTC	CASKQRGAGGYTF
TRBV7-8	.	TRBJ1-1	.	TGTGCCAGCAGCCTTGGGACCGCTGGAGCTTTCTTT	CASSLGTAGAFF
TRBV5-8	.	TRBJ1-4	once	TGTGCCAGCAGCTCCAGACAAATTAATGAAAAACTGTTTTTT	CASSSRQINEKLFF
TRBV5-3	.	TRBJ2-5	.	TGTGCCAGAAGCCTTGACCCGTGGGGAGAGACCCAGTACTTC	CARSLDPWGETQYF
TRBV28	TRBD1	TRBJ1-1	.	TGTGCCAGCAGGGAGACAGGGGGCCGACCCGAACGAAATGAAGCTTTCTTT	CASRETGGRPERNEAFF
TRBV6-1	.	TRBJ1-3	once	TGTGCCAGCAGTGAAGCCCACCCTGGAAACACCATATATTTT	CASSEAHPGNTIYF
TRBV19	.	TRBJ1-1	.	TGTGCCAGTAGTATTTTGAGTTTGACTGAAGCTTTCTTT	CASSILSLTEAFF
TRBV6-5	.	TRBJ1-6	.	TGTGCCAGCAGATCGGGAGTTTGGTCACCCCTCCACTTT	CASRSGVWSPLHF
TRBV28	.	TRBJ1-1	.	TGTGCCAGCAGTTGGGCCGTCAGAGAAACTTTCTTT	CASSWAVRETFF
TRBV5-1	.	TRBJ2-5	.	TGCGCCAGCAGCTTGGCCGGTCAGGGAGAGACCCAGTACTTC	CASSLAGQGETQYF
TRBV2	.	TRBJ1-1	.	TGTGCCAGCAGTCCGAAGACGGTGAACACTGAAGCTTTCTTT	CASSPKTVNTEAFF
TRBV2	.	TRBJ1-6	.	TGTGCCAGGACCCATGGATCCTATAATTCACCCCTCCACTTT	CARTHGSYNSPLHF
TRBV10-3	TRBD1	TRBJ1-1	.	TGTGCCATCAGTGAGCGGACAGGGGGGACTGAAGCTTTCTTT	CAISERTGGTEAFF
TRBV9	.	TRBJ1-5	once	TGTGCCAGCAGCGTAGATACCCATCAGCCCCAGCATTTT	CASSVDTHQPQHF
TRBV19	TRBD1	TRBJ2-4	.	TGTGCCAGTAGTTTGACCGGGACAGGGGATCAGTACTTC	CASSLTGTGDQYF
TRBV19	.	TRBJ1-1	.	TGTGCCAGTAGTATAGTTGAGTCGGGTGGGACTGAAGCTTTCTTT	CASSIVESGGTEAFF
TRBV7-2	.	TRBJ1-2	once	TGTGCCAGCAGCTCTCCTCGTTCGGTCTATGGCTACACCTTC	CASSSPRSVYGYTF
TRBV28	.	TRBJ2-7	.	TGTGCCAGCAGTTTTCTCCCCTATCGGGTCGAGCAGTACTTC	CASSFLPYRVEQYF
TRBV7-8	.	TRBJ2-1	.	TGTGCCAGCAGCTTAGGTCGGGCTTCCTACAATGAGCAGTTCTTC	CASSLGRASYNEQFF
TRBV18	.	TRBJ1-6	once	TGTGCCAGCTCACCCGACGTTGGCTCACCCCTCCACTTT	CASSPDVGSPLHF
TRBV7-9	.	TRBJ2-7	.	TGTGCCAGCAGCTTCGTAACCCTAGCTCCCTACGAGCAGTACTTC	CASSFVTLAPYEQYF
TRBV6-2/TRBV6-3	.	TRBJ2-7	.	TGTGCCAGCAGTTATGCAGGATACTCCTACGAGCAGTACTTC	CASSYAGYSYEQYF
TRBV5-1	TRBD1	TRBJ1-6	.	TGCGCCAGCAGCGTAGGACAGGGGAATTCACCCCTCCACTTT	CASSVGQGNSPLHF
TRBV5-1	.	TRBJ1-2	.	TGCGCCAGCAGCCCTGGACGGGATAACTATGGCTACACCTTC	CASSPGRDNYGYTF
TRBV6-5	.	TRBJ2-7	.	TGTGCCAGCAGTTCAACCTACGAGCAGTACTTC	CASSSTYEQYF
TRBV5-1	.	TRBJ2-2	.	TGCGCCAGCAGCTTGGGTCCCAGGAACACCGGGGAGCTGTTTTTT	CASSLGPRNTGELFF
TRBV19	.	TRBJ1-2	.	TGTGCCAGTAGTATAGATTTTGGCAGATTAAGAGGCTACACCTTC	CASSIDFGRLRGYTF
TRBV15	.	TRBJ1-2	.	TGTGCCACCAGCAGAGATGGGGGTGGTTATGGCTACACCTTC	CATSRDGGGYGYTF
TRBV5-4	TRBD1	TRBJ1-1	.	TGTGCCAGCAGCTTGGAAACAGGGGGCACTGAAGCTTTCTTT	CASSLETGGTEAFF
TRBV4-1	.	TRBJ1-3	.	TGCGCCAGCAGCCAAGGTCCCTTAGTGACAGGTGGAAACACCATATATTTT	CASSQGPLVTGGNTIYF
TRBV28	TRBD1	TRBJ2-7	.	TGTGCCAGCAGCCGGACAGGGTCCTACGAGCAGTACTTC	CASSRTGSYEQYF
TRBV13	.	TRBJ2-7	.	TGTGCCAGCAGCTTAGGCAGCGCTCCCCAATCCTACGAGCAGTACTTC	CASSLGSAPQSYEQYF
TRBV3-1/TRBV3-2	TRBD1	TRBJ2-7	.	TGTGCCAGCAGCCGACAGGGAAGCTCCTACGAGCAGTACTTC	CASSRQGSSYEQYF
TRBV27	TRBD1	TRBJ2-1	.	TGTGCCAGCAGCCCCTCCGGCAGGGGGCTGCAGTTCTTC	CASSPSGRGLQFF
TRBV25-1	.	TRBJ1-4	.	TGTGCCAGCAGTGAGTCCCCAGCCAGGGGAACTAATGAAAAACTGTTTTTT	CASSESPARGTNEKLFF
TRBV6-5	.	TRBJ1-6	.	TGTGCCAGCAGTTGGGTCCCGGCTAATTCACCCCTCCACTTT	CASSWVPANSPLHF
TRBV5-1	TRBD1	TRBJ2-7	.	TGCGCCAGCAGCCCGGACAGGGGAGGCGAGCAGTACTTC	CASSPDRGGEQYF
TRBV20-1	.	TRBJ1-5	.	TGCAGTGCTAGTTCCCCCCCTAATCAGCCCCAGCATTTT	CSASSPPNQPQHF
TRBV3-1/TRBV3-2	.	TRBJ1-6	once	TGTGCCAGCAGCCCTCGGGACAACGGGGCTTCACCCCTCCACTTT	CASSPRDNGASPLHF
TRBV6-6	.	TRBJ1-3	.	TGTGCCAGCAGTTATTTTGGGGGAAACACCATATATTTT	CASSYFGGNTIYF
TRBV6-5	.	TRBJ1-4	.	TGTGCCAGCAGTTACAGCAGGGCGCAGGAAAAACTGTTTTTT	CASSYSRAQEKLFF
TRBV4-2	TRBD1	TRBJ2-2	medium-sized	TGTGCCATAGGACAGGGTTTGGATACCGGGGAGCTGTTTTTT	CAIGQGLDTGELFF